This passage covers 7 T cell receptor beta chains from one sample sequenced in a study of spatial heterogeneity in lung cancer. Time point of the sample: sample taken at primary tumor resection. Extraction of whole RNA from tumor, nontumor lung or frozen PBMC preceded unsorted sequencing. One entry per CDR3 protein results from TCRdb running MiXCR on the 5' RACE reads. The sample contains tens of thousands of distinct CDR3 sequences, approximately 12% of which appear only once. The source was PBMCs, collected at surgery. The receptor source for this set is a female donor with early-stage non-small cell lung cancer.

The rearrangement uses TRBV6-5 and TRBJ1-2; D perhaps matches TRBD1 (6 bases). The CDR3 is 13 amino acids. V gave up 5 bases and J gave up 4 bases, with 11 bases separating them. Germline V CDR1 and CDR2: MNHEY, SVGAGI. DNA for the CDR3: TGTGCCAGCAGTGACTTACAGGGCTATGGCTACACCTTC. It translates to CASSDLQGYGYTF.

This clonotype has just a few counts. The V and J genes are TRBV19 and TRBJ2-1, with D possibly called TRBD1 or TRBD2 (6 bases each). V dropped 9 bases and J dropped 9 bases, with 18 bases sitting between them. Germline-derived CDR1 and CDR2 are LNHDA and SQIVND (reference sequence). CDR3 length equals 13 residues. The CDR3 spells CASGIRGAGEQFF. The DNA for the CDR3 is TGTGCCAGCGGGATTAGGGGGGCTGGTGAGCAGTTCTTC.

This chain connects TRBV2 to TRBJ1-1; D is ambiguous. The CDR3 has 11 amino acids. V lost 9 bases and J 1 base, leaving 6 bases between the germline ends. CDR1 is SNHLY, CDR2 FYNNEI, per germline. The CDR3 protein is CARSRNTEAFF. CDR3 sequence (DNA): TGTGCCAGATCAAGGAACACTGAAGCTTTCTTT.

This clonotype was recorded many times. This chain uses TRBV6-5 with TRBJ2-5; D remains ambiguous. Germline V gene data show CDR1 as MNHEY and CDR2 as SVGAGI. The CDR3 consists of 13 residues. The V gene lost 5 bases and the J gene lost 6 bases, with 13 bases spanning the gap. The CDR3 loop is CASSPDPRKTQYF. The DNA for the CDR3 is TGTGCCAGCAGTCCGGACCCTCGGAAGACCCAGTACTTC.

The rearrangement uses TRBV6-1 and TRBJ2-7; D not certain. V was clipped by 6 bases and J by 7 bases, with 13 bases between them. From germline, CDR1 is MNHNS and CDR2 SASEGT. The CDR3 is 12 residues long. In DNA, the CDR3 is TGTGCCAGCAGCCCCGGTCTCGGAGAGCAGTACTTC. Amino acid sequence: CASSPGLGEQYF.

In this sample, this clonotype turned up many times. This chain uses TRBV6-6 with TRBJ2-1, with TRBD1 matching 7 bases. The germline CDR1 and CDR2 sequences are MNHNY and SVGAGI (reference sequence). This CDR3 has 13 amino acids. Trimming at V came to 6 bases and at J to 8 bases, leaving 7 bases not matched to a gene. The CDR3 nucleotides read TGTGCCAGCAGCCCGACAGGGATCGATGAGCAGTTCTTC. It encodes CASSPTGIDEQFF.

This clonotype was recorded a few times. The chain couples TRBV11-2 to TRBJ2-2; the D is unclear. This CDR3 is built from 13 residues. Trimming left V 0 bases short and J 3 bases short, with 2 bases between. Germline CDR1 SGHAT, CDR2 FQNNGV. The CDR3 reads CASSLDHTGELFF. Written as DNA, the CDR3 is TGTGCCAGCAGCTTAGATCACACCGGGGAGCTGTTTTTT.